One and the same sample provided the 17 T cell receptor beta chains below, sequenced in a study of T cell clonality in common variable immunodeficiency. Study-level points and caveats: In common variable immunodeficiency, TCR beta chains reportedly carried fewer deletions and N-nucleotide insertions.

The antigens of these receptors remain unknown. Repertoires were generated with immunoSEQ multiplex PCR, while TCRdb's copy carries only in-frame clones and drops some. The sample gives around 24,000 clones, none seen only once, and the top ten clones hold 3.5% to 4.5%. The material sequenced was peripheral blood mononuclear cells. The receptors stem from a human donor with common variable immunodeficiency.

The sample holds many counts of this clone. The read stops 3 residues short of the end of the CDR3; the missing end is completed from the germline J gene. The rearrangement uses TRBV20-1 and TRBJ2-1, with TRBD2 matching 12 bases. V dropped 2 bases and J dropped 5; count of bases not matched to a gene: 10. CDR3 length: 17 residues. Germline values: CDR1 DFQATT, CDR2 SNEGSKA (reference sequence). The CDR3 reads CSARYGRRLAGDNEQFF. The part of the CDR3 DNA that was read is TGCAGTGCTAGATATGGAAGAAGACTAGCGGGAGACAATGAG.

This clone was observed many times. The read comes to an end 3 residues before the CDR3 does, leaving the germline J gene to fill in the end. V usage is TRBV19 and J usage is TRBJ1-2; D call uncertain. Per germline, CDR1 LNHDA and CDR2 SQIVND (reference sequence). The CDR3 length is 13 residues. The sequenced part of the CDR3 DNA is TGTGCCAGTAGTAGCTCCCAGGCGAGGGGC. Translation: CASSSSQARG. The CDR3 in full is CASSSSQARGYTF.

This clone has more than one count but fewer than ten. The read ends 3 residues early relative to the CDR3; the germline J gene fills the gap. The V call is TRBV18, the J call TRBJ1-1; 8 nucleotides align to TRBD1. The germline gives CDR1 KGHSH, CDR2 LQKENI. This CDR3 spans 13 amino acids. The J segment lost 7 bases and the V segment lost 6 bases, leaving 7 bases of the junction unmatched. The DNA read from the CDR3 is TGTGCCAGCTCCGTAAAACAGGGGGTTGAA. This sequence encodes CASSVKQGVE. The entire CDR3 is CASSVKQGVEAFF. Combining the CDR3 with reference TRBV18 and TRBJ1-1 gives the whole variable domain NAGVMQNPRHLVRRRGQEARLRCSPMKGHSHVYWYRQLPEEGLKFMVYLQKENIIDESGMPKERFSAEFPKEGPSILRIQQVVRGDSAAYFCASSVKQGVEAFFGQGTRLTVV.

As concerns this clone: The read halts 3 residues ahead of the CDR3 end, with the missing end drawn from the germline J gene. The genes are TRBV5-1 and TRBJ2-1; unclear D gene. Looked up from germline, CDR1 is SGHRS and CDR2 is YFSETQ. The CDR3 is made up of 16 amino acids. V shed 1 base and J shed 0 bases, with 11 bases lying between them. The part of the CDR3 DNA that was read is TGCGCCAGCAGCTTGCCGTACTTAATCTCCTACAATGAG. This encodes CASSLPYLISYNE. Given in full, the CDR3 is CASSLPYLISYNEQFF.

With respect to this clone: The read ends 3 residues early relative to the CDR3; the germline J gene fills the gap. The chain has TRBV5-5 and TRBJ2-1; 11 bases fit TRBD2. The length of the CDR3 is 15 residues. V gave up 4 bases and J gave up 4 bases; unmatched junction bases: 4. In germline, CDR1 is SGHKS, CDR2 YYEKEE (reference sequence). CDR3 DNA (partial): TGTGCCAGCAGCGCGACTAGCGGGGTTTACAATGAG. Translating gives CASSATSGVYNE. In full, the CDR3 reads CASSATSGVYNEQFF.

This clone was picked up many times. The sequenced fragment ends 3 residues before the CDR3 boundary, so the rest is inferred from the germline J gene. The chain combines TRBV5-6 with TRBJ2-1; D is ambiguous. V lost 2 bases and J 6 bases, leaving 12 bases between the germline ends. The CDR3 spans 14 residues. Germline CDR1 SGHDT, CDR2 YYEEEE. The CDR3 DNA, read in part, is TGTGCCAGCAGCTTTATAGGGCATGGCAATGAG. Residues: CASSFIGHGNE. The CDR3 in its entirety is CASSFIGHGNEQFF.

In its sample, this clone was seen a few times. Read data end 3 residues before the CDR3 end; the end is taken from the germline J gene. The chain joins TRBV19 to TRBJ2-3; D possibly corresponds to TRBD2 (6 bases). CDR3 size: 13 residues. V was pared by 4 bases and J by 1 base, with 6 bases between. Germline V CDR1 and CDR2: LNHDA, SQIVND (reference sequence). CDR3 bases read: TGTGCCAGTAGTACGGGGGGCACAGATACG. This encodes CASSTGGTDT. The complete CDR3 protein is CASSTGGTDTQYF.

This clone was detected a few times. The read ends 3 residues before the CDR3 terminus; that terminus is restored from the germline J gene. The rearrangement links TRBV20-1 to TRBJ2-7, with D perhaps TRBD1 (6 bases). Germline-derived CDR1 and CDR2 are DFQATT and SNEGSKA (reference sequence). The V end lost 6 bases, the J end lost 1 base, and 13 bases lay between the germline ends. CDR3 length equals 13 residues. The part of the CDR3 DNA that was read is TGCAGTGCCATCGACAGGACTTCCTACGAG. This sequence encodes CSAIDRTSYE. The whole CDR3 protein reads CSAIDRTSYEQYF.

This clone showed up many times. The read terminates 3 residues ahead of where the CDR3 ends, so the germline J gene completes it. This chain links TRBV6-1 with TRBJ1-2; D ambiguous. V was clipped by 2 bases and J by 0 bases, with 4 bases between them. Germline values: CDR1 MNHNS, CDR2 SASEGT. CDR3 length: 13 residues. The part of the CDR3 DNA that was read is TGTGCCAGCAGTGAACTCGCTAACTATGGC. Encoded protein: CASSELANYG. The entire CDR3 reads CASSELANYGYTF.

This clone has ten or more counts. The read terminates 3 residues before the CDR3 end, so the remaining end is supplied by the germline J gene. The chain uses TRBV5-5 and TRBJ1-2; perhaps TRBD1 as D (5 bases). The germline V gene has CDR1 SGHKS and CDR2 YYEKEE (reference sequence). V lost 2 bases and J 6 bases, leaving 14 bases between the germline ends. CDR3 size: 14 residues. The covered CDR3 bases are TGTGCCAGCAGCTTTAAGGCAGGGTCGGATGGC. Its protein product is CASSFKAGSDG. The entire CDR3 reads CASSFKAGSDGYTF.

Judged by abundance, this clone is medium-sized. The covered CDR3 bases are TGTGCCAGCAGCGTAGTAGCGGGAGGTAGCGTAGATACG. Its translation is CASSVVAGGSVDT. The full CDR3 reads CASSVVAGGSVDTQYF. This rearrangement joins TRBV9 to TRBJ2-3, with 10 nucleotides matching TRBD2. The read gets to within 3 residues of the CDR3 end, and the germline J gene fills in the rest. The CDR3 runs 16 residues. The ends lost 0 bases at V and 5 bases at J; junction bases unmatched: 6. CDR1 SGDLS and CDR2 YYNGEE come from the germline V gene.

CDR3 loop: CASSLSGGGRWAYYEQYF. CDR3 DNA, as far as it was read: TGTGCCAGCAGTTTGTCAGGGGGCGGTCGGTGGGCATACTACGAG. V usage is TRBV27 and J usage is TRBJ2-7; 8 nucleotides line up with TRBD1. Read data end 3 residues before the CDR3 end; the end is taken from the germline J gene. The ends lost 3 bases at V and 3 bases at J; junction bases unmatched: 16. The CDR3 covers 18 residues. Germline V gene data show CDR1 as MNHEY and CDR2 as SMNVEV (reference sequence).

As regards this clone: Coverage ceases 3 residues before the CDR3 finishes, and the germline J gene fills in the end. This chain uses TRBV7-3 with TRBJ1-6, with 12 bases matching TRBD1. The V gene end was trimmed by 2 bases and the J gene end by 9 bases; junction bases not matched to a gene: 2. The CDR3 contains 15 residues. Germline CDR1 SGHTA, CDR2 FQGTGA. CDR3 bases read: TGTGCCAGCAGCTTAGGGGACAGGGGGCTTTCACCC. Translated, it gives CASSLGDRGLSP. The CDR3, in full, reads CASSLGDRGLSPLHF.

The sample holds many counts of this clone. The read is 3 residues too short to cover the CDR3 end, so that end is filled in from the germline J gene. The rearrangement uses TRBV6-2 or TRBV6-3 and TRBJ2-5; 7 nucleotides line up with TRBD2. The trim removed 6 bases at V and 4 bases at J, leaving 11 bases unmatched. The CDR3 extends over 15 amino acids. From germline, CDR1 is MNHEY and CDR2 SVGEGT. The CDR3 bases that were read are TGTGCCAGCAGCGTGAGGGCTAGCGGAGGAGAGACC. Translated: CASSVRASGGET. The whole CDR3 reads CASSVRASGGETQYF.

About this clone: The CDR3 end lies 3 residues beyond the end of the read and is filled in from the germline J gene. This rearrangement joins TRBV2 to TRBJ1-4, with TRBD1 matching over 7 bases. Germline CDR1 is SNHLY and CDR2 is FYNNEI. This CDR3 is built from 15 residues. Trimming removed 2 bases from V and 6 bases from J; junction bases left unmatched: 6. The CDR3 sequence is CASSEIGTDHEKLFF. The part of the CDR3 DNA that was read is TGTGCCAGCAGTGAAATTGGGACAGATCATGAAAAA.

There are a few counts of this clone. The DNA ends 3 residues before the CDR3 does, and the rest of the CDR3 is filled in from the germline J gene. The genes are TRBV6-2 or TRBV6-3 and TRBJ2-7; D is perhaps TRBD1 (5 bases). V gave up 4 bases and J gave up 4 bases, with 14 bases separating them. The CDR3 length is 14 residues. Germline V CDR1 and CDR2: MNHEY, SVGEGT. Partial CDR3 DNA: TGTGCCAGCAGTTTCCAGGGTTCTCGGTACGAG. It codes for CASSFQGSRYE. The full CDR3 sequence reads CASSFQGSRYEQYF.

In the case of this clone: Read coverage stops 3 residues before the CDR3 terminus; the germline J gene supplies the remainder. This chain links TRBV30 with TRBJ2-7; 7 bases agree with TRBD1. The CDR3 sequence is 14 residues long. Germline V gene data show CDR1 as GTSNPN and CDR2 as SVGIG (reference sequence). The J segment lost 0 bases and the V segment lost 1 base, leaving 3 bases of the junction unmatched. The CDR3 DNA, read in part, is TGTGCCTGGAGTGCGACAGGGAGCTCCTACGAG. It encodes CAWSATGSSYE. The complete CDR3 reads CAWSATGSSYEQYF.